This T cell receptor beta chain was recovered during a study of persistence of HIV-infected CD4 T cells. Study summary: Donors were ART-treated; their CMV- and Gag-responding CD4+ T cells were isolated. A median of 8 years of suppressive ART preceded sampling. Multiple blood draws of up to about 180 mL, except two donors with single leukapheresis.

Germline CDR1 and CDR2: SNHLY and FYNNEI. The ends lost 7 bases at V and 4 bases at J; junction bases unmatched: 2. The CDR3 length is 12 residues. The immunoSEQ assay was version 4, run in survey mode. Data came from immunoSEQ multiplex PCR; TCRdb stores just in-frame clones and leaves some out. The sample yields 30,000 to 45,000 clones, about 83% seen once. The study, taken as a whole, reports: CMV- and Gag-responding cells had lower TCRbeta richness than CD3/CD28-responding cells.

Overlapping HIV-1 Gag 15-mer peptides at 0.85 to 1 ug per peptide per mL were used. Sorted nonresponding memory CD4+ T cells were CD40L-negative, CD69-negative, CD45RO-high. Worth noting for this clone: Its antigen is as yet unknown.

The receptor was isolated from an adult with HIV. The donor label of this sample is uncertain. The chain combines TRBV2 with TRBJ2-3, with 7 bases aligning to TRBD1. This specimen was cultured CD4+ T cells from PBMCs, taken from a patient who received antiretroviral therapy. CDR3 in DNA: TGTGCCAGCAACAGGGGCGCAGATACGCAGTATTTT. Translated, it gives CASNRGADTQYF.